The following is a TCR beta chain sequence with its context. Its specificity is not known. This entry belongs to a study of cytomegalovirus exposure and HLA in healthy donors. The PCR employed 60 Vbeta primers together with 13 Jbeta primers. The table came from immunoSEQ multiplex PCR; TCRdb's copy has only in-frame clones and leaves some out. The sample lists 140,000 to 150,000 clones; roughly four fifths were seen once. The study's findings and limits: Near-uniform donor sequencing depth was presumed by presence/absence analyses. Sequencing probably produced one cluster of sequence variants that were highly shared.

The V segment lost 4 bases and the J segment 4 bases; nucleotides outside the gene matches: 3. Germline loops: CDR1 SQVTM, CDR2 ANQGSEA. The CDR3 spans 13 residues. This chain uses TRBV29-1 with TRBJ2-7, with 11 bases that match TRBD2. Sequences were obtained from PBMCs. The TCR comes from a man aged 30 to 39 in good health and CMV-seronegative. In DNA, the CDR3 is TGCAGCGTTGGACTAGCGGGAACGTACGAGCAGTACTTC. Translating it yields CSVGLAGTYEQYF.